The TCR beta chain described here comes from a study of tumor and adjacent non-tumor tissue in lung cancer. TCRbeta libraries were built with three rounds of nested PCR, modified from ARM-PCR. TCRdb ran MiXCR on the multiplex PCR reads and lists one entry per CDR3 protein. The data contain 68,000 or so distinct CDR3 sequences, 60% of them singletons. The CDR3 has 15 residues. Germline CDR1 reads SQVTM; CDR2 reads ANQGSEA. Findings and limits, study-wide: Top 100 clones took a larger repertoire share in normal lung. Significantly higher TCR diversity was found in tumor than normal lung. Shorter survival was associated with higher TCR diversity in tumors.

As concerns this clonotype: Its antigen is not known. Its ends do not fully match the called genes, so a read error is possible.

This sample's RNA came from whole unsorted tissue. Newly diagnosed lung cancer patients had thoracic surgery in China, August–November 2014, without prior chemotherapy. The source of this sequence is a man aged 45-65 years with non-small cell lung cancer. The chain joins TRBV29-1 to TRBJ2-5; 10 bases are shared with TRBD2. Sequencing was done on a sample of lung tumor tissue. The CDR3 DNA reads TGCAGCGGTGTGCGGTCTAGCGGGAGCCGAGAGACTCAGTACTTC. Amino acid sequence: CSGVRSSGSRETQYF. Together with reference TRBV29-1 and TRBJ2-5, the CDR3 gives the full variable domain: SAVISQKPSRDICQRGTSLTIQCQVDSQVTMMFWYRQQPGQSLTLIATANQGSEATYESGFVIDKFPISRPNLTFSTLTVSNMSPEDSSIYLCSGVRSSGSRETQYFGPGTRLLVL.